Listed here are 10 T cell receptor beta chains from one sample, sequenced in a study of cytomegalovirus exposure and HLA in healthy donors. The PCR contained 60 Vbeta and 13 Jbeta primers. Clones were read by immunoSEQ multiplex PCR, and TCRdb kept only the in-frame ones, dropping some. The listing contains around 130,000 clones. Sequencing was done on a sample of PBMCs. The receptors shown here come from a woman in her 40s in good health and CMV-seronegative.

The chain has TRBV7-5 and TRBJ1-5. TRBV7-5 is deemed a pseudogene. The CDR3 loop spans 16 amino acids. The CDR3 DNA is TGTGTCAGAAGCTCCTTCGGACTAAAGATGCGTCAGCCCCAGCATTTT. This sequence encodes CVRSSFGLKMRQPQHF.

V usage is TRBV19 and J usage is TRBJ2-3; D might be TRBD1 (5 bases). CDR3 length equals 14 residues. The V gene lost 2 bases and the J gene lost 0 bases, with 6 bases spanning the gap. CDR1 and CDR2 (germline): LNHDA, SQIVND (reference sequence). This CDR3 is CASSIQGSTDTQYF. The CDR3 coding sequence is TGTGCCAGTAGTATACAGGGAAGCACAGATACGCAGTATTTT.

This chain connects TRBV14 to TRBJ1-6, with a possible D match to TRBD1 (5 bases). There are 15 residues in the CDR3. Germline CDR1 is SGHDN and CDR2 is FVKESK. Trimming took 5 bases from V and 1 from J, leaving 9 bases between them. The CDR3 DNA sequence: TGTGCCAGCAGCTGGACACAATCCTATAATTCACCCCTCCACTTT. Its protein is CASSWTQSYNSPLHF. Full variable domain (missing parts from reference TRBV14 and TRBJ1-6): EAGVTQFPSHSVIEKGQTVTLRCDPISGHDNLYWYRRVMGKEIKFLLHFVKESKQDESGMPNNRFLAERTGGTYSTLKVQPAELEDSGVYFCASSWTQSYNSPLHFGNGTRLTVT.

The CDR3 here is CASSLSGQIYEQYF. DNA of the CDR3: TGTGCCAGCAGTTTATCCGGACAGATTTACGAGCAGTACTTC. V usage is TRBV27 and J usage is TRBJ2-7, with D possibly matching TRBD1 (6 bases). The CDR3 runs to 14 residues. CDR1 and CDR2 (germline): MNHEY, SMNVEV (reference sequence). The V end lost 0 bases, the J end lost 4 bases, and 10 bases lay between the germline ends.

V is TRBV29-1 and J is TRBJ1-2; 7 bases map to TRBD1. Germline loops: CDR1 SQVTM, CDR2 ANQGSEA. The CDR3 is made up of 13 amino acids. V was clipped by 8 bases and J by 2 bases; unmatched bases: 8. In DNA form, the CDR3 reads TGCAGCACGGGTCAGGGGGTGAACTATGGCTACACCTTC. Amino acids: CSTGQGVNYGYTF. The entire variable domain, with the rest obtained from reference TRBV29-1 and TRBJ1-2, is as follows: SAVISQKPSRDICQRGTSLTIQCQVDSQVTMMFWYRQQPGQSLTLIATANQGSEATYESGFVIDKFPISRPNLTFSTLTVSNMSPEDSSIYLCSTGQGVNYGYTFGSGTRLTVV.

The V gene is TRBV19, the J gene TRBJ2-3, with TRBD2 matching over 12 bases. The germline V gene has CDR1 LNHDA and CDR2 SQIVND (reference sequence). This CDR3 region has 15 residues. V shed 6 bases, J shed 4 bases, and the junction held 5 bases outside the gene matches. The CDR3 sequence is CASRILAGGSDTQYF. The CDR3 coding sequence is TGTGCCAGTAGGATTCTAGCGGGGGGGTCAGATACGCAGTATTTT.

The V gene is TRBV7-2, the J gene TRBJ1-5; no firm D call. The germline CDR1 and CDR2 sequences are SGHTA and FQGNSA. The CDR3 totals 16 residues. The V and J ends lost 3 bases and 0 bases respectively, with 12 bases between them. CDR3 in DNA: TGTGCCAGCAGCTTTTGGGCAATTTTTAGCAATCAGCCCCAGCATTTT. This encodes CASSFWAIFSNQPQHF.

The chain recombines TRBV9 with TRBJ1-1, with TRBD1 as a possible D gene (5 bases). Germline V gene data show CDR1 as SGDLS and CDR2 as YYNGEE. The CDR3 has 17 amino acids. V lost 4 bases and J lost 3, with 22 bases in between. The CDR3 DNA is TGTGCCAGCAGCACGGGGGGGGGATTGGGGGTGGACACTGAAGCTTTCTTT. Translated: CASSTGGGLGVDTEAFF.

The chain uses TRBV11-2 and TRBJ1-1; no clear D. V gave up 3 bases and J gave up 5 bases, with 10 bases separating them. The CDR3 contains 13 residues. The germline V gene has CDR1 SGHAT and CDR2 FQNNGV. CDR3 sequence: CASSFTGNTEAFF. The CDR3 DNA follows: TGTGCCAGCAGCTTCACGGGTAATACTGAAGCTTTCTTT.

The CDR3 nucleotides are TGTGCCAGTATCCCTGGGGCGGGGAGCCGAAACACTGAAGCTTTCTTT. Translated, it gives CASIPGAGSRNTEAFF. The V and J genes are TRBV19 and TRBJ1-1, with D tentatively TRBD1 (5 bases). This CDR3 spans 16 amino acids. The ends were cut back, 7 bases at V and 2 bases at J, with 20 bases in the middle. Germline V gene sequence: CDR1 LNHDA, CDR2 SQIVND (reference sequence).